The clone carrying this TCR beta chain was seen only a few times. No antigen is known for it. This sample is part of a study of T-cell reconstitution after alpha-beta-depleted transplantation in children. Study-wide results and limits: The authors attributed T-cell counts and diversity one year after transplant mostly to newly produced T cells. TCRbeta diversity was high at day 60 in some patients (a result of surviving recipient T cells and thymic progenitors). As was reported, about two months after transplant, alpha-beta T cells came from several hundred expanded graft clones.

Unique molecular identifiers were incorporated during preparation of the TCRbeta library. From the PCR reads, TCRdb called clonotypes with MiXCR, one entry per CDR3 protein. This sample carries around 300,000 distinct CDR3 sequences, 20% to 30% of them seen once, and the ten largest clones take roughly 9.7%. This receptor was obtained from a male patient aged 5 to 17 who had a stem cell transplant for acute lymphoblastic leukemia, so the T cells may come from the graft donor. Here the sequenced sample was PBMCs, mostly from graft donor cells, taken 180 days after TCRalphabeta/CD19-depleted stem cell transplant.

The DNA of the CDR3 is TGCAGTGCTAGGTTTGGCGGAAGCAATCAGCCCCAGCATTTT. This gives the protein CSARFGGSNQPQHF. This chain connects TRBV20-1 to TRBJ1-5; D is unresolved. Looked up from germline, CDR1 is DFQATT and CDR2 is SNEGSKA (reference sequence). The V end was cut by 3 bases, the J end by 1 base, with 10 bases between. CDR3 size: 14 residues.